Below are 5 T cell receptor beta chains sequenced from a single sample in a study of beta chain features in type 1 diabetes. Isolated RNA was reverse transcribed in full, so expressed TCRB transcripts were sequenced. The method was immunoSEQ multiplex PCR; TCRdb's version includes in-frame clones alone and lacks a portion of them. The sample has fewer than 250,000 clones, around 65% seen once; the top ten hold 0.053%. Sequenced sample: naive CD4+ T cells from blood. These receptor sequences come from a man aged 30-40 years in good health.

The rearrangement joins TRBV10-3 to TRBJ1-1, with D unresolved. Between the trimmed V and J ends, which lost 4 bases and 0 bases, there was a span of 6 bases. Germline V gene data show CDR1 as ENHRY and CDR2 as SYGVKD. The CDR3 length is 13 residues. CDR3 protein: CAISGRVNTEAFF. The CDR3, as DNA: TGTGCCATCAGTGGGAGGGTGAACACTGAAGCTTTCTTT.

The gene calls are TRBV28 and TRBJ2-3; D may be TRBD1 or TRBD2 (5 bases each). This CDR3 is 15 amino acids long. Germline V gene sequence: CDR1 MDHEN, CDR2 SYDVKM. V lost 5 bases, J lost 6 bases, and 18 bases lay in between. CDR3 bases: TGTGCCAGCAGTCCGGGACGCCTCGATCGTGATACGCAGTATTTT. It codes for CASSPGRLDRDTQYF.

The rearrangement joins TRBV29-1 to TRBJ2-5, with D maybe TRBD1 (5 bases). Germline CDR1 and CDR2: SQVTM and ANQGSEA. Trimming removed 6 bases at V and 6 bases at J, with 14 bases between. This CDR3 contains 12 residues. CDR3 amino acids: CSVDQGFKTQYF. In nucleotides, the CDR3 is TGCAGCGTCGACCAGGGTTTCAAGACCCAGTACTTC.

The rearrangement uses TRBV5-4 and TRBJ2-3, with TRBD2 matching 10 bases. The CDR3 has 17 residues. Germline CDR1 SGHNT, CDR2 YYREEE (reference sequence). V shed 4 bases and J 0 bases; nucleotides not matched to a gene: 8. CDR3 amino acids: CASSPGLAALSTDTQYF. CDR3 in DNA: TGTGCCAGCAGCCCCGGACTAGCGGCCCTTAGCACAGATACGCAGTATTTT.

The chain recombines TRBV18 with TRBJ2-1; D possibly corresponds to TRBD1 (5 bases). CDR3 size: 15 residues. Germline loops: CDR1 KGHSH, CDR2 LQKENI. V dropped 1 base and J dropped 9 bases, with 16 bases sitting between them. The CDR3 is CASSPRVQSRGEQFF. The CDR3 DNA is TGTGCCAGCTCACCACGGGTACAGTCTAGGGGTGAGCAGTTCTTC.